This T cell receptor beta chain comes out of a study of vaccination and CD4 T cells after COVID-19. With regard to this clonotype: Its antigen remains unknown.

Treatment described: roughly 11-day PBMC culture with coronavirus spike peptide pools or control peptides (ViraFEST assay). Sequencing of cultured CD4+ T cell DNA used the Oncomine TCR Beta short-read assay. Each CDR3 protein is one row after TCRdb ran MiXCR on the PCR reads. The table lists roughly 14,000 distinct CDR3 sequences, 50% to 55% of them singletons. Sequencing was performed on CD4+ T cells from blood, cultured in vitro. The receptor was derived from a human donor who had recovered from COVID-19.

As DNA, the CDR3 is TGTGCCACAGGACAGGGGCCGGGAGCTTTCTTT. Translating it yields CATGQGPGAFF. The chain carries TRBV30 and TRBJ1-1; TRBD1 matches at 9 bases. Germline loops: CDR1 GTSNPN, CDR2 SVGIG (reference sequence). The CDR3 totals 11 residues. Losses at the gene ends were 8 bases for V and 10 bases for J; bases not matched to a gene: 8. Based on the CDR3 plus reference TRBV30 and TRBJ1-1, the full variable domain is SQTIHQWPATLVQPVGSPLSLECTVEGTSNPNLYWYRQAAGRGLQLLFYSVGIGQISSEVPQNLSASRPQDRQFILSSKKLLLSDSGFYLCATGQGPGAFFGQGTRLTVV.